This is a list of T cell receptor beta chains from one sample in a study of blood T cell repertoires in COVID-19. TCRdb's table, derived via immunoSEQ multiplex PCR, lists solely in-frame clones and lacks some. The data hold approximately 270,000 clones, with nearly 90% observed a single time. Sequencing was done on a sample of peripheral blood. Receptors originate from a young man with active or convalescent COVID-19. Both conserved end residues are part of each CDR3. The order of the fields is D gene, clone size, V gene, J gene, CDR3 protein, CDR3 DNA. The D gene is left open where the match is weak. The listing skips clone size in some rows; elsewhere it reads once, few, many or a size class.

>.|.|TRBV24-1|TRBJ2-6
CATSDSRVAGANVLTF
TGTGCCACCAGCGACTCCAGGGTGGCTGGGGCCAACGTCCTGACTTTC
>TRBD2|.|TRBV6-5|TRBJ2-3
CASSYSPGGGTDTQYF
TGTGCCAGCAGTTACTCGCCCGGGGGGGGCACAGATACGCAGTATTTT
>.|.|TRBV3-1/TRBV3-2|TRBJ2-2
CASSHTAGYTGELFF
TGTGCCAGCAGCCATACGGCAGGGTACACCGGGGAGCTGTTTTTT
>.|.|TRBV6-5|TRBJ1-5
CASSYSIQGGQPQHF
TGTGCCAGCAGTTACTCGATCCAGGGAGGGCAGCCCCAGCATTTT
>TRBD1|.|TRBV10-1|TRBJ1-1
CASRPTGAGEAFF
TGCGCCAGCCGACCGACAGGGGCGGGTGAAGCTTTCTTT
>.|.|TRBV11-2|TRBJ1-5
CASSLEAGNQPQHF
TGTGCCAGCAGCTTAGAGGCAGGGAATCAGCCCCAGCATTTT
>.|.|TRBV7-2|TRBJ2-7
CASSLGGTAYEQYF
TGTGCCAGCAGCTTAGGCGGGACAGCCTACGAGCAGTACTTC
>.|.|TRBV7-9|TRBJ1-1
CASSLDNPEAFF
TGTGCCAGCAGCCTGGACAACCCTGAAGCTTTCTTT
>TRBD1|.|TRBV2|TRBJ1-2
CASKQGLKDGYTF
TGTGCCAGCAAACAGGGGCTCAAGGATGGCTACACCTTC
>TRBD1|once|TRBV19|TRBJ1-1
CASSIRRGRRRGETEAFF
TGTGCCAGTAGTATACGCAGGGGGCGCCGGAGGGGGGAAACTGAAGCTTTCTTT
>TRBD2|.|TRBV9|TRBJ2-1
CASLPLAGNYNEQFF
TGTGCCAGCTTACCCTTAGCGGGAAATTACAATGAGCAGTTCTTC
>.|.|TRBV24-1|TRBJ1-1
CATSDAQTGDTEAFF
TGTGCCACCAGTGATGCCCAAACGGGGGACACTGAAGCTTTCTTT
>.|few|TRBV6-1|TRBJ1-5
CASSEGGSPQHF
TGTGCCAGCAGTGAAGGAGGGTCCCCCCAGCATTTT
>TRBD2|.|TRBV10-1|TRBJ2-7
CASSEPSGRIIEQYF
TGCGCCAGCAGTGAGCCAAGCGGGAGGATCATCGAGCAGTACTTC
>.|.|TRBV9|TRBJ2-7
CASSVEQGLWDEQYF
TGTGCCAGCAGCGTAGAACAGGGCCTTTGGGACGAGCAGTACTTC
>TRBD1|once|TRBV11-2|TRBJ1-5
CASSPRTGFNQPQHF
TGTGCCAGCAGCCCGAGGACAGGTTTTAATCAGCCCCAGCATTTT
>TRBD1|.|TRBV9|TRBJ1-4
CASGQGVIPNEKLFF
TGTGCCAGCGGACAGGGGGTGATTCCTAATGAAAAACTGTTTTTT
>TRBD2|once|TRBV5-1|TRBJ2-7
CASTPGGGYAEQYF
TGCGCCAGCACCCCGGGGGGGGGCTATGCCGAGCAGTACTTC
>TRBD1|once|TRBV7-9|TRBJ1-6
CASSAGQGPGTPLHF
TGTGCCAGCAGCGCGGGACAGGGCCCGGGGACACCCCTCCACTTT
>.|.|TRBV2|TRBJ2-7
CASSVLIRYEQYF
TGTGCCAGCAGCGTACTGATCCGCTACGAGCAGTACTTC
>TRBD2|few|TRBV2|TRBJ2-7
CASSKTSGEGGEQYF
TGTGCCAGCAGCAAGACTAGCGGGGAGGGGGGCGAGCAGTACTTC
>.|.|TRBV5-4|TRBJ2-1
CASRDHDRFNEQFF
TGTGCCAGCAGGGACCACGACAGATTCAATGAGCAGTTCTTC
>.|.|TRBV6-2/TRBV6-3|TRBJ2-1
CASSYGAGSAEQFF
TGTGCCAGCAGTTACGGGGCGGGGTCGGCTGAGCAGTTCTTC
>TRBD2|.|TRBV7-3|TRBJ2-2
CASSLPGTSGTGELFF
TGTGCCAGCAGCTTACCTGGGACTAGCGGCACCGGGGAGCTGTTTTTT